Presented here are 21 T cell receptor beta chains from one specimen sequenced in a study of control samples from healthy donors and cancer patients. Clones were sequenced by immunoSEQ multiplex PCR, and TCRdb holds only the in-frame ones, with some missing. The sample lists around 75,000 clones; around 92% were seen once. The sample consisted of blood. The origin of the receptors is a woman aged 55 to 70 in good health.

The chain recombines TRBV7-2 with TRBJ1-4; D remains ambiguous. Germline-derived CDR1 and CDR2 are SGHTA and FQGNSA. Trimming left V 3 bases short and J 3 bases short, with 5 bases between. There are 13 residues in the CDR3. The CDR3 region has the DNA TGTGCCAGCAGCTTCTATTCTAATGAAAAACTGTTTTTT. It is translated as CASSFYSNEKLFF.

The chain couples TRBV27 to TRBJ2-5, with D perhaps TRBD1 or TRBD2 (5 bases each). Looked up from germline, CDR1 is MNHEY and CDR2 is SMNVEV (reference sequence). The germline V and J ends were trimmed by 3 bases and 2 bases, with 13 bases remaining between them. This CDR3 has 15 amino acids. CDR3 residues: CASSFWGPGQETQYF. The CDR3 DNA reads TGTGCCAGCAGTTTTTGGGGACCGGGGCAAGAGACCCAGTACTTC.

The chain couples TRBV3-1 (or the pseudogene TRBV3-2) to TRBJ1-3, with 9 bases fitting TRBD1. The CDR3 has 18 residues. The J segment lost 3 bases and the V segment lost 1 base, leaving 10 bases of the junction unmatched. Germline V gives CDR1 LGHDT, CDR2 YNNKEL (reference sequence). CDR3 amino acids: CASSQGSLGTGYGNTIYF. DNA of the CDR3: TGTGCCAGCAGCCAAGGAAGCCTTGGGACAGGGTATGGAAACACCATATATTTT.

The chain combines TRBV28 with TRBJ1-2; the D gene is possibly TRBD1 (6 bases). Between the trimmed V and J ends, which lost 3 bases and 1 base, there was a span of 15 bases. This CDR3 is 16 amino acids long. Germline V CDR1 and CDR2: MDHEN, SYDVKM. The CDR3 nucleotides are TGTGCCAGCAGTTTGTCACAGGGCGGAGTTAACTATGGCTACACCTTC. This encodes CASSLSQGGVNYGYTF.

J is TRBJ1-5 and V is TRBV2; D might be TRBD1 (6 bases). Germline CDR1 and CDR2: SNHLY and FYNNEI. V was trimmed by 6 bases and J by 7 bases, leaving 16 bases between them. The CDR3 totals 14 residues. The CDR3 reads CASSATGREQPQHF. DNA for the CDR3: TGTGCCAGCAGCGCCACAGGGAGGGAACAGCCCCAGCATTTT.

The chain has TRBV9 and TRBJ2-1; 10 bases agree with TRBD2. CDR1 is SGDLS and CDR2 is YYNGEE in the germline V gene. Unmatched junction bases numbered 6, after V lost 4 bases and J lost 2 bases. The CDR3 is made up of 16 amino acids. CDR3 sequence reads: CASSIIAGGTYNEQFF. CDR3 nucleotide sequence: TGTGCCAGCAGCATTATAGCGGGAGGTACCTACAATGAGCAGTTCTTC.

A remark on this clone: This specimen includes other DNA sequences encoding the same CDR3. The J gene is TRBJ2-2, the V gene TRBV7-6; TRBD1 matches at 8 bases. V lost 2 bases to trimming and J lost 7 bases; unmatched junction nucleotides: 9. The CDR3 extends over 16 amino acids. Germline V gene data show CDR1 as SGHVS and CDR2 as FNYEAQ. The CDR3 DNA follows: TGTGCCAGCAGCTTAAGGCAGGGGGCGATTGGCGGGGAGCTGTTTTTT. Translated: CASSLRQGAIGGELFF. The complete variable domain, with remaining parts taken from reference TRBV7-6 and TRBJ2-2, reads GAGVSQSPRYKVTKRGQDVALRCDPISGHVSLYWYRQALGQGPEFLTYFNYEAQQDKSGLPNDRFSAERPEGSISTLTIQRTEQRDSAMYRCASSLRQGAIGGELFFGEGSRLTVL.

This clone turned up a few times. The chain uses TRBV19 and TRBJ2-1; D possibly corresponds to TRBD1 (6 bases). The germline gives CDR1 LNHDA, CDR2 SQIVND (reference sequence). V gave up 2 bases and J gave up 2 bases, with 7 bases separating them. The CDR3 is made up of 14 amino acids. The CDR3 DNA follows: TGTGCCAGTAGTATAACAGGGACCTACAATGAGCAGTTCTTC. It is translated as CASSITGTYNEQFF.

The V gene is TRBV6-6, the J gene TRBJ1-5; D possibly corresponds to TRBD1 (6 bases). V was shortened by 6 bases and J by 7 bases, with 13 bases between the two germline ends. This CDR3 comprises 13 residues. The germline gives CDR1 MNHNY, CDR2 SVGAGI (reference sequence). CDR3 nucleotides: TGTGCCAGCAGACTCACAGGGTACCAGCCCCAGCATTTT. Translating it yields CASRLTGYQPQHF.

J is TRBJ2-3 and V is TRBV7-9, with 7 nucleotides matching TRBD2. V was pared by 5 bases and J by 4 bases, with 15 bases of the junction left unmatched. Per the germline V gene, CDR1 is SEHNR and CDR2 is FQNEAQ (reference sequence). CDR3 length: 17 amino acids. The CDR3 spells CASSAYGGFVKADTQYF. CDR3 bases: TGTGCCAGCAGCGCCTACGGGGGGTTTGTGAAAGCAGATACGCAGTATTTT.

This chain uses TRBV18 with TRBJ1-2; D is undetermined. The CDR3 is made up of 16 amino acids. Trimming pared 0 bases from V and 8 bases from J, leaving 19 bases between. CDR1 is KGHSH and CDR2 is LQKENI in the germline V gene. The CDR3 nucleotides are TGTGCCAGCTCACCACCTAGCTTTCCGGCGACCGGGGGCTACACCTTC. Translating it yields CASSPPSFPATGGYTF.

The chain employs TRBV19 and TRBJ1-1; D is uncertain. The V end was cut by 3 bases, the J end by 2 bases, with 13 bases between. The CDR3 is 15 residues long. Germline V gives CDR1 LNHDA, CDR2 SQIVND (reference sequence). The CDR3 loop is CASSIGYRGNTEAFF. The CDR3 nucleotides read TGTGCCAGTAGTATTGGGTACCGGGGTAACACTGAAGCTTTCTTT. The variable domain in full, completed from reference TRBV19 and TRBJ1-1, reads DGGITQSPKYLFRKEGQNVTLSCEQNLNHDAMYWYRQDPGQGLRLIYYSQIVNDFQKGDIAEGYSVSREKKESFPLTVTSAQKNPTAFYLCASSIGYRGNTEAFFGQGTRLTVV.

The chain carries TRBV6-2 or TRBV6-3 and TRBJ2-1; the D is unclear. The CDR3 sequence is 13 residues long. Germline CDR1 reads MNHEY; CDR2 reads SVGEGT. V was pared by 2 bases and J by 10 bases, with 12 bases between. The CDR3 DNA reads TGTGCCAGCAGTTACAATGAGCGACGGGAGCAGTTCTTC. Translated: CASSYNERREQFF.

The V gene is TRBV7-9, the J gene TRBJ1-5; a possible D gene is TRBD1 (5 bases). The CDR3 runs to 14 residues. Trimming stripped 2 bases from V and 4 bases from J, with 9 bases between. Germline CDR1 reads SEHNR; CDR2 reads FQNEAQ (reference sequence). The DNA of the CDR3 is TGTGCCAGCAGCTTACAGGGAAGTAATCAGCCCCAGCATTTT. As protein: CASSLQGSNQPQHF. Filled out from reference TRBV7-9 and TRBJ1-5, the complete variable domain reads DTGVSQNPRHKITKRGQNVTFRCDPISEHNRLYWYRQTLGQGPEFLTYFQNEAQLEKSRLLSDRFSAERPKGSFSTLEIQRTEQGDSAMYLCASSLQGSNQPQHFGDGTRLSIL.

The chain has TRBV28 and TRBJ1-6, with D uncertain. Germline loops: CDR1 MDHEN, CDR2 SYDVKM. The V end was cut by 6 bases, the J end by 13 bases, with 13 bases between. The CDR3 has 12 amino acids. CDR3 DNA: TGTGCCAGCAGAGACGACCTTTCGCCCCTCCACTTT. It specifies CASRDDLSPLHF.

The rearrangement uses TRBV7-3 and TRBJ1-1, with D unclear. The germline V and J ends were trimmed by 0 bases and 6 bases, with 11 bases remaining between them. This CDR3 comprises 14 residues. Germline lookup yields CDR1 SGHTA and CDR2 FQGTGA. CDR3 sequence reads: CASSLTPRDPEAFF. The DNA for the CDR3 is TGTGCCAGCAGCTTAACACCGAGAGACCCTGAAGCTTTCTTT.

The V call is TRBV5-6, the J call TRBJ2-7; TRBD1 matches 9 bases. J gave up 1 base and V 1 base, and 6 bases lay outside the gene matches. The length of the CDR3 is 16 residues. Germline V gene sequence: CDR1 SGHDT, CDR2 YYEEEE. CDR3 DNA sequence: TGTGCCAGCAGCTTGATGCCGGGACAGGGTTCCTACGAGCAGTACTTC. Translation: CASSLMPGQGSYEQYF.

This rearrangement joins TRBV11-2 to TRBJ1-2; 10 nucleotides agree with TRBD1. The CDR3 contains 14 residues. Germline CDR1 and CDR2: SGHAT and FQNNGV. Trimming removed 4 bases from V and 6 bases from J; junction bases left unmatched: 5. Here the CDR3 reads CASSSSGTGDGYTF. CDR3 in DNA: TGTGCCAGCAGCTCCAGCGGGACAGGGGATGGCTACACCTTC.

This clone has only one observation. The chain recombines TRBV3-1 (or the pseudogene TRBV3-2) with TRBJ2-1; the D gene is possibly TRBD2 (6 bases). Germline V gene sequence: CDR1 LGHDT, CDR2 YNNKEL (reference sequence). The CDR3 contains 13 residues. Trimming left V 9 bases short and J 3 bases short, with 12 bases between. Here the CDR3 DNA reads TGTGCCAGTTCGGGACTCAGCTACAATGAGCAGTTCTTC. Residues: CASSGLSYNEQFF.

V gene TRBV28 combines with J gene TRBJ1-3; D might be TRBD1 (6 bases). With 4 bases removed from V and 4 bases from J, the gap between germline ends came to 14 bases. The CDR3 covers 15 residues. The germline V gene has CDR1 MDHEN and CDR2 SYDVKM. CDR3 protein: CASSSPATGGNTIYF. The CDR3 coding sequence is TGTGCCAGCAGTTCTCCCGCCACAGGGGGAAACACCATATATTTT.

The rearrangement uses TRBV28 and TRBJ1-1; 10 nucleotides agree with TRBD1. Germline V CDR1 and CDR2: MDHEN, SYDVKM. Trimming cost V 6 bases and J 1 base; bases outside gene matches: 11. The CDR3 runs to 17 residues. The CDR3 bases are TGTGCCAGCAGCTCCCTCGGACAGGGGGAAACGAACACTGAAGCTTTCTTT. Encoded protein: CASSSLGQGETNTEAFF.